The rows below give T cell receptor beta chains drawn from one sample of a study of graft-versus-host responses after intestinal transplantation. These receptors have no identified antigens. Some clones are missing from TCRdb's copy, which holds only in-frame ones; the method was immunoSEQ multiplex PCR. The data hold roughly 92,000 clones, with roughly 90% observed a single time. The sequencing used unstimulated CD4+ T cells sorted from spleen or lymph node cells, collected before intestinal transplant. Receptors were obtained from a human donor who received an intestinal transplant. Both conserved end residues are part of each CDR3. A D gene is named only where the DNA matches it firmly. The size field is filled for only some rows; it gives once, few, many or a size class.

CDR3 length	V gene	J gene	clone size	D gene	CDR3 protein	CDR3 DNA
14	TRBV19	TRBJ2-7	NA	NA	CATSVADRAYEQYF	TGTGCCACCTCCGTGGCCGATCGGGCCTACGAGCAGTACTTC
15	TRBV5-6	TRBJ2-5	NA	TRBD1	CASSQDRGLQETQYF	TGTGCCAGCAGCCAGGACAGGGGGCTACAAGAGACCCAGTACTTC
12	TRBV19	TRBJ1-2	NA	NA	CASRGKPYGYTF	TGTGCCAGCAGGGGAAAGCCCTATGGCTACACCTTC
13	TRBV5-1	TRBJ1-1	NA	NA	CASSLGGWTEAFF	TGCGCCAGCAGCTTGGGCGGGTGGACTGAAGCTTTCTTT
14	TRBV19	TRBJ2-7	NA	TRBD1	CASSIDPNRGSQYF	TGTGCCAGTAGTATAGACCCTAACAGGGGGTCGCAGTACTTC
15	TRBV9	TRBJ2-3	NA	TRBD1	CASHRSDRAGDTQYF	TGTGCCAGCCATAGATCCGACAGGGCTGGAGATACGCAGTATTTT
14	TRBV19	TRBJ2-2	NA	TRBD2	CATKGTKHTGELFF	TGTGCCACGAAGGGGACTAAACACACCGGGGAGCTGTTTTTT
14	TRBV2	TRBJ1-6	NA	TRBD1	CASTRDRGQSPLHF	TGTGCCAGCACCCGTGACAGGGGGCAATCACCCCTCCACTTT
13	TRBV5-6	TRBJ1-5	NA	NA	CASSLQGGQPQHF	TGTGCCAGCAGCTTACAGGGTGGGCAGCCCCAGCATTTT
14	TRBV5-1	TRBJ2-7	NA	TRBD1	CASSSTGGAYEQYF	TGCGCCAGCAGCTCGACAGGGGGGGCCTACGAGCAGTACTTC
14	TRBV7-9	TRBJ1-6	NA	NA	CASSLQGTHSPLHF	TGTGCCAGCAGCTTACAGGGGACCCATTCACCCCTCCACTTT
12	TRBV19	TRBJ2-1	NA	NA	CASRGSYNEQFF	TGTGCCTCTCGAGGGTCCTACAATGAGCAGTTCTTC
13	TRBV18	TRBJ1-1	NA	NA	CASSPDSITEAFF	TGTGCCAGCTCACCGGACAGCATCACTGAAGCTTTCTTT
13	TRBV29-1	TRBJ1-5	NA	NA	CSVELGGGQPQHF	TGCAGCGTCGAACTAGGGGGGGGTCAGCCCCAGCATTTT
15	TRBV5-1	TRBJ1-6	NA	NA	CASSSRDLGNSPLHF	TGCGCCAGCAGCTCCCGGGATCTCGGGAATTCACCCCTCCACTTT
13	TRBV6-6	TRBJ2-3	NA	TRBD2	CASRAGTRSTQYF	TGTGCCAGCAGGGCCGGGACTAGGAGTACGCAGTATTTT
15	TRBV4-1	TRBJ1-1	NA	TRBD1	CASSPKADRLTEAFF	TGCGCCAGCAGCCCTAAGGCGGACAGGCTTACTGAAGCTTTCTTT
14	TRBV13	TRBJ2-4	once	NA	CASSLAGAKNIQYF	TGTGCCAGCAGCTTAGCAGGAGCCAAAAACATTCAGTACTTC
15	TRBV6-1	TRBJ1-6	NA	TRBD1	CASSPEGAHNSPLHF	TGTGCCAGCAGTCCGGAGGGGGCTCATAATTCACCCCTCCACTTT
17	TRBV9	TRBJ2-1	NA	TRBD2	CASSVGLAGGLGNEQFF	TGTGCCAGCAGCGTCGGGCTCGCGGGGGGCTTGGGCAATGAGCAGTTCTTC
15	TRBV14	TRBJ2-1	NA	NA	CASSLGGPIWNEQFF	TGTGCCAGCAGCCTCGGGGGGCCGATCTGGAATGAGCAGTTCTTC
12	TRBV9	TRBJ1-2	NA	NA	CASSVGARGYTF	TGTGCCAGCAGCGTAGGGGCGCGTGGCTACACCTTC
19	TRBV6-4	TRBJ1-6	NA	NA	CASREPPGHLKRDNSPLHF	TGTGCCAGCAGGGAGCCTCCGGGTCACCTTAAGAGGGATAATTCACCCCTCCACTTT
14	TRBV27	TRBJ2-2	once	TRBD1	CASRQGTNTGELFF	TGTGCCAGCAGACAGGGGACGAACACCGGGGAGCTGTTTTTT
14	TRBV5-1	TRBJ2-7	NA	NA	CASRPRQDSLGQYF	TGCGCCAGCCGGCCGCGGCAGGACTCTCTCGGACAGTACTTC
15	TRBV6-5	TRBJ2-7	NA	NA	CASSYRGFETYEQYF	TGTGCCAGCAGTTACCGGGGTTTCGAGACATACGAGCAGTACTTC